Below are 29 T cell receptor beta chains sequenced from a single sample in a study of T cell responses to AZD1222 COVID-19 vaccine. Profiled with immunoSEQ multiplex PCR; TCRdb holds only in-frame clones, not every one. The sample consists of 70,000 to 95,000 clones, about 91% of them appearing once. The source was peripheral blood, collected 28 days after the second AZD1222 dose. These receptors were collected from an adult who received the AZD1222 COVID-19 vaccine.

The chain employs TRBV28 and TRBJ2-7; TRBD2 matches 8 bases. This CDR3 is built from 15 residues. V gave up 6 bases and J gave up 1 base; unmatched junction bases: 8. In germline, CDR1 is MDHEN, CDR2 SYDVKM. The chain's CDR3 is CASRSGGGLSYEQYF. CDR3 bases: TGTGCCAGCAGGTCCGGGGGGGGCCTTTCCTACGAGCAGTACTTC.

This clone was seen more than once but under ten times. The chain links TRBV29-1 to TRBJ2-7; a weak D match, TRBD1 (6 bases). Germline CDR1 and CDR2: SQVTM and ANQGSEA. The CDR3 is made up of 11 amino acids. Trimming took 7 bases from V and 5 from J, leaving 12 bases between them. CDR3 bases: TGCAGCGCTAGGACAGCCCACGAGCAGTACTTC. This codes for CSARTAHEQYF.

This clone appeared a single time. The chain is built from TRBV24-1 and TRBJ2-6; either TRBD1 or TRBD2 may fit D (5 bases each). The CDR3 sequence is 15 residues long. Deletions cut 4 bases from V and 4 bases from J, with 10 bases between. CDR1 is KGHDR, CDR2 SFDVKD, per germline. The DNA for the CDR3 is TGTGCCACCAGTGAAGCTGGGACCGGGGCCAACGTCCTGACTTTC. Amino acid sequence: CATSEAGTGANVLTF.

The chain employs TRBV12-3 or TRBV12-4 and TRBJ1-2; tentatively, D is TRBD1 (6 bases). CDR3 length: 12 amino acids. The V gene lost 10 bases and the J gene lost 3 bases, with 12 bases spanning the gap. The CDR3 spells CATGGADYGYTF. CDR3 nucleotides: TGTGCCACGGGGGGGGCGGACTATGGCTACACCTTC.

This sequence joins TRBV6-1 and TRBJ1-5; D unresolved. The germline CDR1 and CDR2 sequences are MNHNS and SASEGT. V lost 2 bases, J lost 2 bases, and 4 bases lay in between. This CDR3 has 13 amino acids. In DNA, the CDR3 is TGTGCCAGCAGTGAAACCCGCAATCAGCCCCAGCATTTT. This translates into CASSETRNQPQHF.

The chain recombines TRBV4-3 with TRBJ1-1; 10 bases align to TRBD1. CDR1 LGHNA and CDR2 YSLEER come from the germline V gene. The CDR3 totals 14 residues. V trimming: 3 bases; J trimming: 4 bases; junction bases outside the gene matches: 2. CDR3 sequence (DNA): TGCGCCAGCAGCCAGGGACAGGGGATCACTGAAGCTTTCTTT. Protein: CASSQGQGITEAFF.

The chain recombines TRBV5-6 with TRBJ2-1; the match to TRBD2 covers 9 bases. Germline lookup yields CDR1 SGHDT and CDR2 YYEEEE. The CDR3 loop spans 15 amino acids. V lost 2 bases to trimming and J lost 6 bases; unmatched junction nucleotides: 6. The CDR3 DNA reads TGTGCCAGCAGCTTATTTGGACTAGCGCTCAATGAGCAGTTCTTC. This gives the protein CASSLFGLALNEQFF.

The chain uses TRBV27 and TRBJ1-3; TRBD1 is a possible D gene (6 bases). This CDR3 has 16 amino acids. Trimming removed 5 bases from V and 0 bases from J, with 14 bases in between. Germline CDR1 and CDR2: MNHEY and SMNVEV (reference sequence). CDR3 in amino acids: CASSPSDSSSGNTIYF. For the CDR3, the DNA is TGTGCCAGCAGTCCGTCGGACAGTTCCTCTGGAAACACCATATATTTT.

The chain recombines TRBV6-2 or TRBV6-3 with TRBJ2-1; the D is unclear. The CDR3 consists of 13 residues. V dropped 0 bases and J dropped 6 bases, with 6 bases sitting between them. Germline V gene lookup returns CDR1 MNHEY and CDR2 SVGEGT. This CDR3 is CASSYSIINEQFF. CDR3 coding DNA: TGTGCCAGCAGTTACTCGATAATCAATGAGCAGTTCTTC.

CDR3 protein: CASSYPPGTPENTEAFF. The CDR3 DNA follows: TGTGCCAGCAGTTATCCTCCCGGGACACCGGAGAACACTGAAGCTTTCTTT. The rearrangement uses TRBV6-2 or TRBV6-3 and TRBJ1-1; TRBD1 is a possible D gene (6 bases). The germline V gene has CDR1 MNHEY and CDR2 SVGEGT. Trimming pared 3 bases from V and 1 base from J, leaving 18 bases between. The CDR3 length is 17 residues.

The rearrangement uses TRBV7-9 and TRBJ1-1; D may be TRBD1 (6 bases). Germline loops: CDR1 SEHNR, CDR2 FQNEAQ (reference sequence). The CDR3 covers 12 residues. Trimming shortened V by 1 base and J by 8 bases, and 8 bases separated the two germline ends. CDR3 in amino acids: CASSLGGQEAFF. The DNA of the CDR3 is TGTGCCAGCAGCTTAGGGGGGCAGGAAGCTTTCTTT.

V is TRBV6-1 and J is TRBJ2-2, with TRBD1 as a possible D gene (5 bases). V lost 3 bases, J lost 6 bases, and 14 bases lay in between. Germline V gene data show CDR1 as MNHNS and CDR2 as SASEGT. This CDR3 spans 15 amino acids. Here the CDR3 reads CASSDRARTAGELFF. CDR3 in DNA: TGTGCCAGCAGTGACAGGGCCCGAACCGCCGGGGAGCTGTTTTTT.

This sequence joins TRBV7-9 and TRBJ2-3, with D possibly matching TRBD2 (5 bases). V lost 6 bases and J lost 0, with 13 bases in between. The CDR3 contains 15 residues. The germline V gene encodes CDR1 SEHNR and CDR2 FQNEAQ (reference sequence). CDR3 bases: TGTGCCAGCAGATTTGAGGACTTTAGCACAGATACGCAGTATTTT. Protein: CASRFEDFSTDTQYF.

The CDR3 is CAISEGDGANVLTF. The CDR3 DNA reads as TGTGCCATCAGTGAGGGGGACGGGGCCAACGTCCTGACTTTC. V gene TRBV10-3 combines with J gene TRBJ2-6; the D call may be TRBD1 or TRBD2 (5 bases each). Germline CDR1 is ENHRY and CDR2 is SYGVKD. This CDR3 spans 14 amino acids. Trimming left V 2 bases short and J 4 bases short, with 6 bases between.

The chain combines TRBV10-3 with TRBJ1-1; 9 bases agree with TRBD1. J gave up 3 bases and V 2 bases, and 7 bases lay outside the gene matches. CDR3 length equals 16 residues. CDR1 and CDR2 (germline): ENHRY, SYGVKD. The CDR3 reads CAISEGQGRMDTEAFF. The CDR3 DNA reads TGTGCCATCAGTGAGGGACAGGGGAGGATGGACACTGAAGCTTTCTTT.

The V gene is TRBV27, the J gene TRBJ2-1; 14 positions agree with TRBD2. Trimming removed 4 bases from V and 6 bases from J; junction bases left unmatched: 2. Germline-derived CDR1 and CDR2 are MNHEY and SMNVEV (reference sequence). CDR3 length: 15 amino acids. CDR3 amino acids: CASSSGTSGSNEQFF. As DNA, the CDR3 is TGTGCCAGCAGTTCGGGGACTAGCGGGAGCAATGAGCAGTTCTTC.

J is TRBJ2-2 and V is TRBV18; 8 bases map to TRBD1. This CDR3 is built from 17 residues. V gave up 4 bases and J gave up 4 bases; unmatched junction bases: 11. Per germline, CDR1 KGHSH and CDR2 LQKENI. The CDR3 here is CASSRTPLQGGTGELFF. The CDR3 DNA is TGTGCCAGCTCACGTACCCCACTACAGGGGGGCACCGGGGAGCTGTTTTTT. Complete variable domain (other parts from reference TRBV18 and TRBJ2-2): NAGVMQNPRHLVRRRGQEARLRCSPMKGHSHVYWYRQLPEEGLKFMVYLQKENIIDESGMPKERFSAEFPKEGPSILRIQQVVRGDSAAYFCASSRTPLQGGTGELFFGEGSRLTVL.

Only a few counts were recorded for this clone. V and J are TRBV30 and TRBJ1-6, with D uncertain. V lost 2 bases and J lost 3, with 8 bases in between. Germline V gene sequence: CDR1 GTSNPN, CDR2 SVGIG (reference sequence). This CDR3 region has 14 residues. CDR3 sequence (DNA): TGTGCCTGGAGTCCGACACTCTATAATTCACCCCTCCACTTT. Amino acids: CAWSPTLYNSPLHF. Full variable domain (missing parts from reference TRBV30 and TRBJ1-6): SQTIHQWPATLVQPVGSPLSLECTVEGTSNPNLYWYRQAAGRGLQLLFYSVGIGQISSEVPQNLSASRPQDRQFILSSKKLLLSDSGFYLCAWSPTLYNSPLHFGNGTRLTVT.

The chain links TRBV9 to TRBJ1-3; D call uncertain. The germline CDR1 and CDR2 sequences are SGDLS and YYNGEE. V was shortened by 0 bases and J by 1 base, with 5 bases between the two germline ends. The CDR3 is 14 residues long. CDR3 bases: TGTGCCAGCAGCGTAGAGCATTCTGGAAACACCATATATTTT. It codes for CASSVEHSGNTIYF.

CDR3 in DNA: TGTGCCAGCAGCCAAGCGGGAGAGTTTACTGCGTTCTTC. Its protein is CASSQAGEFTAFF. This chain links TRBV7-9 with TRBJ2-1; TRBD2 aligns across 8 bases. V shed 5 bases, J shed 15 bases, and the junction held 12 bases outside the gene matches. The CDR3 is 13 amino acids. CDR1 SEHNR and CDR2 FQNEAQ come from the germline V gene (reference sequence). Full variable domain (remainder filled in from reference TRBV7-9 and TRBJ2-1): DTGVSQNPRHKITKRGQNVTFRCDPISEHNRLYWYRQTLGQGPEFLTYFQNEAQLEKSRLLSDRFSAERPKGSFSTLEIQRTEQGDSAMYLCASSQAGEFTAFFGPGTRLTVL.

The chain combines TRBV7-2 with TRBJ2-7; 12 bases align to TRBD2. The germline V gene encodes CDR1 SGHTA and CDR2 FQGNSA. The ends lost 5 bases at V and 3 bases at J; junction bases unmatched: 5. This CDR3 is built from 15 residues. Here the CDR3 DNA reads TGTGCCAGCAGCCCACTAGCGGGAGGAGTCTACGAGCAGTACTTC. Protein: CASSPLAGGVYEQYF. Together with reference TRBV7-2 and TRBJ2-7, the CDR3 gives the full variable domain: GAGVSQSPSNKVTEKGKDVELRCDPISGHTALYWYRQSLGQGLEFLIYFQGNSAPDKSGLPSDRFSAERTGGSVSTLTIQRTQQEDSAVYLCASSPLAGGVYEQYFGPGTRLTVT.

The chain carries TRBV19 and TRBJ2-3, with 9 bases lining up with TRBD1. Per germline, CDR1 LNHDA and CDR2 SQIVND (reference sequence). J lost 3 bases, V lost 6 bases, and 7 bases had no gene match. This CDR3 is 15 amino acids long. For the CDR3, the DNA is TGTGCCAGTAGCAACAGGGGGCGAGGGACAGATACGCAGTATTTT. Protein sequence: CASSNRGRGTDTQYF.

The chain joins TRBV4-2 to TRBJ2-2; tentative D call: TRBD1 (6 bases). This CDR3 contains 18 residues. Germline V gene lookup returns CDR1 LGHNA and CDR2 YNFKEQ. V was trimmed by 1 base and J by 2 bases, leaving 17 bases between them. In DNA, the CDR3 is TGTGCCAGCAGCCAAGTCAACCGGGACATGGATAACACCGGGGAGCTGTTTTTT. This sequence encodes CASSQVNRDMDNTGELFF.

The chain combines TRBV9 with TRBJ1-3; D gene ambiguous. The V end was cut by 0 bases, the J end by 1 base, with 14 bases between. The germline V gene encodes CDR1 SGDLS and CDR2 YYNGEE. The CDR3 length is 17 residues. CDR3 sequence reads: CASSVGRAAKSGNTIYF. DNA for the CDR3: TGTGCCAGCAGCGTAGGAAGGGCAGCAAAATCTGGAAACACCATATATTTT.

This chain joins TRBV30 and TRBJ2-3; the D is unclear. Germline loops: CDR1 GTSNPN, CDR2 SVGIG (reference sequence). Trimming pared 3 bases from V and 1 base from J, leaving 23 bases between. The CDR3 consists of 18 residues. In DNA, the CDR3 is TGTGCCTGGAGCCAAACCCTAACTAACCCGGCTGGCACAGATACGCAGTATTTT. Protein product: CAWSQTLTNPAGTDTQYF.

J is TRBJ2-1 and V is TRBV28, with D tentatively TRBD1 (7 bases). Germline loops: CDR1 MDHEN, CDR2 SYDVKM. CDR3 length equals 14 residues. Trimming left V 8 bases short and J 5 bases short, with 16 bases between. CDR3 loop: CASLWARGDNEQFF. The CDR3 DNA follows: TGTGCCAGCCTATGGGCCAGGGGGGACAATGAGCAGTTCTTC.

The chain couples TRBV7-9 to TRBJ2-5; the D is unclear. The CDR3 loop spans 11 amino acids. V dropped 3 bases and J dropped 5 bases, with 4 bases sitting between them. The germline CDR1 and CDR2 sequences are SEHNR and FQNEAQ (reference sequence). CDR3 protein: CASSFWETQYF. For the CDR3, the DNA is TGTGCCAGCAGCTTTTGGGAGACCCAGTACTTC.

This sequence joins TRBV29-1 and TRBJ2-7; 7 bases line up with TRBD2. There are 12 residues in the CDR3. CDR1 is SQVTM, CDR2 ANQGSEA, per germline. J was trimmed by 7 bases and V by 6 bases; bases with no gene match: 9. The CDR3 sequence is CSVARGSGEQYF. DNA for the CDR3: TGCAGCGTGGCCCGCGGGAGCGGGGAGCAGTACTTC.

This chain connects TRBV6-5 to TRBJ1-2; TRBD1 might be the D (6 bases). The CDR3 runs to 15 residues. V gave up 5 bases and J gave up 1 base, with 14 bases separating them. CDR1 and CDR2 (germline): MNHEY, SVGAGI. The CDR3: CASSTEGGDNYGYTF. For the CDR3, the DNA is TGTGCCAGCAGTACTGAGGGGGGAGATAACTATGGCTACACCTTC.